The clone carrying this TCR beta chain was recorded once. The antigen remains undetermined. This entry comes from a study of cytomegalovirus exposure and HLA in healthy donors. Study-wide background: There were approximately 85 million unique TCRs (from HLA-typed donors) in an early data release. The study, taken as a whole, reports: More clonal expansion characterized HLA-associated TCR beta chains than equally common others in a later analysis. Later findings reportedly placed an Asian-associated ancestry cluster below the approximately 670-donor mean for N-insertions.

As for the donors, each was a healthy bone marrow donor. PCR involved 60 Vbeta and 13 Jbeta primers. The protocol was immunoSEQ multiplex PCR, while the TCRdb copy is restricted to in-frame clones and leaves out a portion. The repertoire consists of 100,000 or so clones, with around 72% occurring once and the leading ten covering around 2.1%. Germline V CDR1 and CDR2: LNHDA, SQIVND (reference sequence). Trimming removed 4 bases from V and 5 bases from J; junction bases left unmatched: 8. The CDR3 has 15 residues. This receptor was obtained from a man aged 30 to 45 in good health and CMV-seronegative. The genes are TRBV19 and TRBJ2-5; 9 positions agree with TRBD1. The sequenced sample consisted of PBMCs. DNA for the CDR3: TGTGCCAGTAGTACGGGACAGGGAAGTTGGGAGACCCAGTACTTC. This encodes CASSTGQGSWETQYF.